This T cell receptor (beta chain) appears in the sequencing data of a study of immune evolution from preneoplasia to lung adenocarcinoma. This CDR3 contains 19 residues. Germline V gene lookup returns CDR1 PRHDT and CDR2 FYEKMQ (reference sequence). Trimming removed 4 bases at V and 0 bases at J, with 22 bases between. The method was immunoSEQ multiplex PCR; TCRdb's version includes in-frame clones alone and lacks a portion of them. The table has around 40,000 clones, roughly 80% seen once; the top ten hold less than 6%. The sample comprised FFPE invasive lung adenocarcinoma tissue. The TCR comes from a person in their sixties or seventies with lung adenocarcinoma. This sequence joins TRBV13 and TRBJ2-1; the D call may be TRBD1 or TRBD2 (6 bases each). CDR3 nucleotides: TGTGCCAGCAGCTCACCCCTGGAGGGCCAGGGGAGCTCCTACAATGAGCAGTTCTTC. Translated, it gives CASSSPLEGQGSSYNEQFF.